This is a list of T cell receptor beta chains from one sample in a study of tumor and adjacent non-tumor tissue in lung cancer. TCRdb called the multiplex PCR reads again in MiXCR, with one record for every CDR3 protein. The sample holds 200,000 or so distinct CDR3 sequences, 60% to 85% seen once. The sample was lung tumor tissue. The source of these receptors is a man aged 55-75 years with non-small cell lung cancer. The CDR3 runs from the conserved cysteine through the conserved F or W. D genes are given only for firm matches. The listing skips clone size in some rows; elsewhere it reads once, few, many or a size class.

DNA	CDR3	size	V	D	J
TGTACCTGCAATTTACGGACTAGCGGGAGGATAGCGTTGTTCTTC	CTCNLRTSGRIALFF	NA	TRBV12-3/TRBV12-4	TRBD2	TRBJ2-1
TGTGCCAACATCTCTGGACAGGGGAGCTATGGCTACACCTTC	CANISGQGSYGYTF	NA	TRBV7-9	TRBD1	TRBJ1-2
TGCGCCAGCAGCCAAGATGTATTTCCGAACTCCTACAATGAGCAGTTCTTC	CASSQDVFPNSYNEQFF	NA	TRBV4-3	NA	TRBJ2-1
TGCGCCAGCAGCCAGACCCCGGTACGATCCCAAGAGACCCAGTACTTC	CASSQTPVRSQETQYF	many	TRBV4-1	NA	TRBJ2-5
TGTGCCAGCAATAGTCGGCGGTCGCACGAGCAGTACTTC	CASNSRRSHEQYF	NA	TRBV2	NA	TRBJ2-7
TGTGCCAGCTTGAGGGAGCAGAGTTATGGCTACACCTTC	CASLREQSYGYTF	many	TRBV6-1	NA	TRBJ1-2
TGTGCCAGCAGCTTAGACCTTGGTTGGGAGCAGTACTTC	CASSLDLGWEQYF	few	TRBV11-2	NA	TRBJ2-7
TGTGCCAGCAGTGGGACGGACCAAGAGACCCTGTACTTC	CASSGTDQETLYF	NA	TRBV12-3/TRBV12-4	NA	TRBJ2-5
TGTGCCAGCACACATTCACTAGCGGGAGGGCACAACTACAATGAGCAGTTCTTC	CASTHSLAGGHNYNEQFF	NA	TRBV11-3	TRBD2	TRBJ2-1
TGTGCCAGCAGTTACCGGACCGGCGCCGGGGCCAACGTCCTGACTTTC	CASSYRTGAGANVLTF	few	TRBV6-5	NA	TRBJ2-6
TGTACCAGCAGTCCTCGCCTGGAGGCGTCTGAAAAACTGTTTTTT	CTSSPRLEASEKLFF	NA	TRBV11-1	NA	TRBJ1-4
TGCAGCGTTGAGGGGGGGCCCTCCTGTGAGCAGTACTTC	CSVEGGPSCEQYF	NA	TRBV29-1	NA	TRBJ2-7
TGCGCCAGCAGCCAAGACGGCGGGTTGACTTTCTCCTACGAGCAGTACTTC	CASSQDGGLTFSYEQYF	NA	TRBV4-1	NA	TRBJ2-7
TGCAGTGCTAGAGATCTACGCAGTGAGGGAGTCTCAGAGACCCAGTACTTC	CSARDLRSEGVSETQYF	NA	TRBV20-1	NA	TRBJ2-5
TGTGCCAGCAGACTTTCAGGATTTAACCATGAGCAGTTCTTC	CASRLSGFNHEQFF	few	TRBV5-4	NA	TRBJ2-1
TGTGCCAGCAGCCGAAATCTAGCGGGGGGAGCAGATACGCAGTATTTT	CASSRNLAGGADTQYF	NA	TRBV4-2	TRBD2	TRBJ2-3
TGTACAAGCAGCCGCGACAGGGTCTATGGCTACACCTTC	CTSSRDRVYGYTF	NA	TRBV6-6	TRBD1	TRBJ1-2
TGCGCCAGCAGCCCAGGGTTGAGGAACACTGAAGCTTTCTTT	CASSPGLRNTEAFF	NA	TRBV4-1	NA	TRBJ1-1
TGTGCCATCAGCTTCACAGGGAGCTACGCGCAGTACTTC	CAISFTGSYAQYF	NA	TRBV11-2	NA	TRBJ2-7
TGCAGTGCTAGAGATCACGACAGGGGCTTCAACGAGCAGTACTTC	CSARDHDRGFNEQYF	NA	TRBV20-1	TRBD1	TRBJ2-7
TGTGTCAGCAGCTTAGGGGGGACAAACACTGAAGCTTTCTTT	CVSSLGGTNTEAFF	NA	TRBV11-3	NA	TRBJ1-1
TGTGCCAGCAGCTTCAGACAGGGGGATCAGCCCCAGCATTTT	CASSFRQGDQPQHF	many	TRBV7-2	TRBD1	TRBJ1-5
TGTGCCAGCAGCTTAGGCATGGGTGACAATCAGCCCCAGCATTTT	CASSLGMGDNQPQHF	NA	TRBV11-3	NA	TRBJ1-5
TGTGCCAGCAGGACGGACGTTAATGAGCAGTTCTTC	CASRTDVNEQFF	NA	TRBV2	NA	TRBJ2-1
TGTGCCTGGGACCACCAAGAGACCCAGTACTTC	CAWDHQETQYF	NA	TRBV30	NA	TRBJ2-5
TGTGCCAGCAGCTTGGACTACCGCGGTGAGCAGTACTTC	CASSLDYRGEQYF	few	TRBV5-4	NA	TRBJ2-7
TGCAGCGACAACGGGGCCCTGAACTATAATGAGCAGTTCTTC	CSDNGALNYNEQFF	NA	TRBV20-1	NA	TRBJ2-1
TGTGCCAGCATGGGACTAGGTAACATTCAGTACTTC	CASMGLGNIQYF	NA	TRBV2	TRBD2	TRBJ2-4
TGTGCCAGCAGATCAAGGGTTATAACAGATACGCAGTATTTT	CASRSRVITDTQYF	many	TRBV11-2	NA	TRBJ2-3
TGTGCCAGCAGCCAATCCGGGCAGTCGAATCAGCCCCAGCATTTT	CASSQSGQSNQPQHF	few	TRBV16	NA	TRBJ1-5
TGCAATGCTGATAAGCGGGTGTTGGGCACAGATACGCAGTATTTT	CNADKRVLGTDTQYF	NA	TRBV20-1	NA	TRBJ2-3
TGTGTCAGCAGCCCTCGCCGGGATGCCTCTGAAAAACTGTTTTTT	CVSSPRRDASEKLFF	NA	TRBV11-1	NA	TRBJ1-4
TGTGTCAGCAGCTCGACAAAGAGCACAGGGGATCCTGAGCAGTTCTTC	CVSSSTKSTGDPEQFF	NA	TRBV5-4	TRBD1	TRBJ2-1
TGCGCCAGCAGTCGGACTTGCGGAAACTACGAGCAGTATTTC	CASSRTCGNYEQYF	NA	TRBV4-1	NA	TRBJ2-7
TGTGTCAGCAGTGAACTAGCGGGAACAAGCAATGAGCAGTTCTTC	CVSSELAGTSNEQFF	once	TRBV6-1	TRBD2	TRBJ2-1
TGTGCCAGCAGCTTGATCGGTCCCGGGGACACTGAAGCTTTCTTT	CASSLIGPGDTEAFF	NA	TRBV5-8	NA	TRBJ1-1
TGCAGCGTGGGGCGTTTAACGGCGAACACCGGGGAGCTGTTTTTT	CSVGRLTANTGELFF	NA	TRBV29-1	NA	TRBJ2-2
TGTGCCAGCAACTTAGTTGAGAATACCGAAGCTTTCTTT	CASNLVENTEAFF	NA	TRBV11-2	NA	TRBJ1-1
TGTGCCAGCTCACCAGGGACACCCTTGGCTCTAGGCAAAAACATACAGTACTTC	CASSPGTPLALGKNIQYF	NA	TRBV18	NA	TRBJ2-4
TGCAGTGCTAGCGGGGGGACCAGGATAGCAGATACGCAGTATTTT	CSASGGTRIADTQYF	once	TRBV20-1	TRBD2	TRBJ2-3
TGCAGTGCTATAGATCGGGGTTCGGCGCGCTTTAATGAAAAACTGTTTTTT	CSAIDRGSARFNEKLFF	NA	TRBV20-1	NA	TRBJ1-4